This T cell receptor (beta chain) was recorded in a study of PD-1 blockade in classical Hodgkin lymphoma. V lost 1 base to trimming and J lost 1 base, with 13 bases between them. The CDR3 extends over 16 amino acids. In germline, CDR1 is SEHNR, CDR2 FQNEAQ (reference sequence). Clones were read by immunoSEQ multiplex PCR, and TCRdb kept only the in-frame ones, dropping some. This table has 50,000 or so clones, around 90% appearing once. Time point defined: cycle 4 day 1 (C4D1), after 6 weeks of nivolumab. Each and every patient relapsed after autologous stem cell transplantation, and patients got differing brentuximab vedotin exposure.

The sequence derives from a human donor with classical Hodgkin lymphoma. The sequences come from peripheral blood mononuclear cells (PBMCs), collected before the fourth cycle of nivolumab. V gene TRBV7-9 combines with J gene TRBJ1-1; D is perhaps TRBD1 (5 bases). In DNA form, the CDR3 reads TGTGCCAGCAGCTTAGGCAGGGCCCAATCGAACACTGAAGCTTTCTTT. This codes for CASSLGRAQSNTEAFF.